These 10 T cell receptor beta chains share one sample of origin, sequenced in a study of blood T cells in healthy people across ages. For the second PCR, which ran for roughly 6 to 12 cycles, a sample-barcoded 5' primer and a J-beta primer mix were used. TCRdb re-analysed the 5' RACE reads in MiXCR, keeping a single row per CDR3 protein. The table includes about 800,000 distinct CDR3 sequences, 55% to 75% detected once. Sequencing was carried out using blood. The receptors here all came from a young man in good health.

The chain joins TRBV12-5 to TRBJ2-1; no firm D call. CDR1 and CDR2 (germline): LGHNT, FRNRAP. Trimming stripped 0 bases from V and 9 bases from J, with 9 bases between. The CDR3 covers 13 residues. The CDR3 bases are TGTGCTAGTGGTTTGGTAGGGTCCGGTGAGCAGTTCTTC. It codes for CASGLVGSGEQFF.

The rearrangement links TRBV29-1 to TRBJ2-3, with 13 bases aligning to TRBD2. CDR1 is SQVTM and CDR2 is ANQGSEA in the germline V gene. The CDR3 totals 19 residues. J gave up 4 bases and V 1 base, and 14 bases lay outside the gene matches. DNA for the CDR3: TGCAGCGTTGAAGGACGTGGACTAGCGGGAGTCTCGCACGCAGATACGCAGTATTTT. It specifies CSVEGRGLAGVSHADTQYF.

The rearrangement uses TRBV3-1 and TRBJ2-3, with TRBD2 matching over 9 bases. Germline CDR1 and CDR2: LGHDT and YNNKEL (reference sequence). The CDR3 runs 15 residues. The V gene end was trimmed by 3 bases and the J gene end by 0 bases; junction bases not matched to a gene: 1. CDR3 nucleotides: TGTGCCAGCAGCCACCTAGCGGGAAGCACAGATACGCAGTATTTT. Amino acids: CASSHLAGSTDTQYF.

This chain joins TRBV5-1 and TRBJ2-1; 7 nucleotides line up with TRBD1. Looked up from germline, CDR1 is SGHRS and CDR2 is YFSETQ. This CDR3 has 15 residues. Losses at the gene ends were 4 bases for V and 0 bases for J; bases not matched to a gene: 4. The CDR3 protein is CASSDGTVSYNEQFF. DNA for the CDR3: TGCGCCAGCAGCGACGGGACAGTCTCCTACAATGAGCAGTTCTTC.

The CDR3 nucleotides are TGCAGTGCTCCTGAAAGACAGGGAGAGCAGTACTTC. Translating gives CSAPERQGEQYF. The chain uses TRBV20-1 and TRBJ2-5; TRBD1 matches at 7 bases. The CDR3 spans 12 residues. Germline CDR1 reads DFQATT; CDR2 reads SNEGSKA (reference sequence). J was trimmed by 11 bases and V by 5 bases; bases with no gene match: 11.

This clonotype was seen only a few times. This chain connects TRBV7-2 to TRBJ2-5; tentatively, D is TRBD1 (7 bases). The CDR3 sequence is 16 residues long. Germline assignment: CDR1 SGHTA and CDR2 FQGNSA. V was trimmed by 5 bases and J by 0 bases, leaving 16 bases between them. The CDR3 is CASSLRGQLYQETQYF. The CDR3 DNA reads as TGTGCCAGCAGCCTGCGGGGACAGCTGTACCAAGAGACCCAGTACTTC.

This clonotype was observed a handful of times. This chain links TRBV20-1 with TRBJ2-7; 8 nucleotides agree with TRBD1. Germline assignment: CDR1 DFQATT and CDR2 SNEGSKA (reference sequence). The trim removed 5 bases at V and 4 bases at J, leaving 7 bases unmatched. This CDR3 spans 13 amino acids. The CDR3 nucleotides read TGCAGTGCTGCAGGACAGGGAGGTTACGAGCAGTACTTC. Translation gives CSAAGQGGYEQYF.

This chain connects TRBV27 to TRBJ2-6; D is perhaps TRBD1 (6 bases). CDR1 and CDR2 (germline): MNHEY, SMNVEV (reference sequence). V was cut by 4 bases and J by 0 bases, with 7 bases left in between. The CDR3 consists of 15 residues. Here the CDR3 DNA reads TGTGCCAGCAGTTGGGACAACTCTGGGGCCAACGTCCTGACTTTC. Protein sequence: CASSWDNSGANVLTF.

The rearrangement joins TRBV4-1 to TRBJ2-5, with 9 bases lining up with TRBD2. The V segment lost 2 bases and the J segment 5 bases; nucleotides outside the gene matches: 18. The CDR3 length is 19 residues. Germline assignment: CDR1 MGHRA and CDR2 YSYEKL. The CDR3 here is CASSQTPTPTSGGRETQYF. The CDR3 DNA follows: TGCGCCAGCAGCCAAACTCCGACTCCGACCAGCGGGGGGCGGGAGACCCAGTACTTC.

This clonotype has only one observation. This rearrangement joins TRBV7-9 to TRBJ2-7; no firm D call. Per the germline V gene, CDR1 is SEHNR and CDR2 is FQNEAQ (reference sequence). Trimming took 4 bases from V and 0 from J, leaving 13 bases between them. This CDR3 is 15 amino acids long. CDR3 loop: CASSSTGSASYEQYF. CDR3 coding DNA: TGTGCCAGCAGCTCAACCGGTTCGGCCTCCTACGAGCAGTACTTC.